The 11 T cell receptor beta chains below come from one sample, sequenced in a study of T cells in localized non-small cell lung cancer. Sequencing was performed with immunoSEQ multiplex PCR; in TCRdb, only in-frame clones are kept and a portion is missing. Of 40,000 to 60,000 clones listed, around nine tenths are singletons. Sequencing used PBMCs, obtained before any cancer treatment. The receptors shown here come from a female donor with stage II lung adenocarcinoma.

The CDR3 region is CASSSRGGAQHF. CDR3 bases: TGTGCCAGCAGCTCCAGGGGGGGGGCCCAGCATTTT. The J gene is TRBJ1-5, the V gene TRBV7-9, with 7 bases that match TRBD1. Germline V CDR1 and CDR2: SEHNR, FQNEAQ (reference sequence). The junction had 5 bases not matched to a gene; V was cut back by 4 bases and J by 11 bases. There are 12 residues in the CDR3.

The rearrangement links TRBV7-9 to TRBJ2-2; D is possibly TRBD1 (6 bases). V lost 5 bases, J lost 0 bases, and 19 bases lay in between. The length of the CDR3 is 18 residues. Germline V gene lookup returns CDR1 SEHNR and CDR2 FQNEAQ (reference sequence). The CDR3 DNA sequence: TGTGCCAGCAGCGGCGCGAGAGACAGGACCGCGAACACCGGGGAGCTGTTTTTT. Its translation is CASSGARDRTANTGELFF.

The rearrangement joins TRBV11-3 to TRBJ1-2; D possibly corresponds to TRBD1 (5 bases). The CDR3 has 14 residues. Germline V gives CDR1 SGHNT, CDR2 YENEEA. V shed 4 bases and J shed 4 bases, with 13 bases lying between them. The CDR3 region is CASSSVGQGYGYTF. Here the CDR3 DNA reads TGTGCCAGCAGCTCAGTAGGGCAGGGCTATGGCTACACCTTC.

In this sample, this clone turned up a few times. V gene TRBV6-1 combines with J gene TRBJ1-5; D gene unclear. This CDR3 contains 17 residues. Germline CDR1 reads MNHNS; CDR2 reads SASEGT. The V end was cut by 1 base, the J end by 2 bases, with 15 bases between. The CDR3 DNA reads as TGTGCCAGCAGTGAAGGGGTCGGAACCACCCGCAATCAGCCCCAGCATTTT. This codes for CASSEGVGTTRNQPQHF.

The CDR3 nucleotides are TGTGCCAGCAGTATCATGCGGGATTCACCCCTCCACTTT. Protein: CASSIMRDSPLHF. V is TRBV27 and J is TRBJ1-6; no clear D gene. The V gene lost 5 bases and the J gene lost 8 bases, with 10 bases spanning the gap. The germline V gene has CDR1 MNHEY and CDR2 SMNVEV (reference sequence). There are 13 residues in the CDR3.

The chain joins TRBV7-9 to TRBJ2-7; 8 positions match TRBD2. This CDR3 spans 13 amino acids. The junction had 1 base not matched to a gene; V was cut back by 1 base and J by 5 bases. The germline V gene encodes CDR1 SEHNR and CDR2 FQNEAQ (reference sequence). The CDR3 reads CASSLVGRDEQYF. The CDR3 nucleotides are TGTGCCAGCAGCTTAGTCGGGAGGGACGAGCAGTACTTC.

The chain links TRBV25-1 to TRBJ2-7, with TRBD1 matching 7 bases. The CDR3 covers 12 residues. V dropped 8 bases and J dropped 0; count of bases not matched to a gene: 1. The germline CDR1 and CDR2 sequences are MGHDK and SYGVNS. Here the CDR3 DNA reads TGTGCCAGCGGACAGGCCTCCTACGAGCAGTACTTC. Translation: CASGQASYEQYF.

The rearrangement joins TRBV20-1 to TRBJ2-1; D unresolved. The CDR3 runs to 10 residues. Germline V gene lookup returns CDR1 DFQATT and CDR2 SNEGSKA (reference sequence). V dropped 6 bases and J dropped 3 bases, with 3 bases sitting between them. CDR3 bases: TGCAGTGCCGTCTACAATGAGCAGTTCTTC. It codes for CSAVYNEQFF.

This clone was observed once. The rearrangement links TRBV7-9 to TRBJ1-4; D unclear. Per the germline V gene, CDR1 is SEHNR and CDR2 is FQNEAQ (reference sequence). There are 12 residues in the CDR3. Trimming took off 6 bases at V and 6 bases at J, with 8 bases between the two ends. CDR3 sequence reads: CASRTDDEKLFF. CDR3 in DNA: TGTGCCAGCAGGACCGACGATGAAAAACTGTTTTTT.

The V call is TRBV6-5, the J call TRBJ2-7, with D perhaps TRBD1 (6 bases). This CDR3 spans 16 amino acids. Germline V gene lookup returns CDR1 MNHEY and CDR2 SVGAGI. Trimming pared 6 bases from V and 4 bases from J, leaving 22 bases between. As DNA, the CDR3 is TGTGCCAGCAGCTACGCACGGGACAACTCAGGGTACGAGCAGTACTTC. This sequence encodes CASSYARDNSGYEQYF.

Here the CDR3 reads CASSEAGAYRGAYEQYF. The CDR3 DNA is TGTGCCAGCAGTGAAGCCGGTGCTTACAGGGGAGCCTACGAGCAGTACTTC. This chain connects TRBV6-1 to TRBJ2-7; 7 nucleotides line up with TRBD1. The CDR3 contains 17 residues. With 0 bases clipped from V and 2 bases from J, the junction kept 10 bases outside the gene matches. The germline V gene encodes CDR1 MNHNS and CDR2 SASEGT.